This is a list of T cell receptor beta chains from one sample in a study of shared clonotypes between healthy human individuals. This table comes from immunoSEQ multiplex PCR, and its TCRdb copy is limited to in-frame clones, with some not included. This sample has more than 550,000 clones, with around 92% found just once. The specimen was naive CD8+ T cells sorted from blood. The source of these receptors is a man aged 30 to 45 in good health. Each CDR3 is given with its conserved first and last residue. A D gene is named only where the DNA matches it firmly. Expanded clones get a size class; other rows say once, few or many, or leave the size out.

>TRBJ2-3|TRBV28|NA|NA
CASSLFGALTDTQYF
TGTGCCAGCAGTTTATTTGGGGCCCTCACAGATACGCAGTATTTT
>TRBJ2-2|TRBV9|NA|NA
CASRDPVGGELFF
TGTGCCAGCAGAGACCCCGTTGGCGGGGAGCTGTTTTTT
>TRBJ2-1|TRBV19|NA|NA
CASSISGDSYNEQFF
TGTGCCAGTAGTATAAGCGGAGACTCCTACAATGAGCAGTTCTTC
>TRBJ2-7|TRBV15|NA|NA
CATSRAENYEQYF
TGTGCCACCTCCAGGGCGGAGAACTACGAGCAGTACTTC
>TRBJ2-3|TRBV7-9|NA|NA
CASSRKGGLGTDTQYF
TGTGCCAGCAGCCGTAAGGGGGGTTTGGGCACAGATACGCAGTATTTT
>TRBJ2-2|TRBV7-2|TRBD1|NA
CASTWDRASGGELFF
TGTGCCAGCACCTGGGACAGGGCCAGTGGCGGGGAGCTGTTTTTT
>TRBJ1-1|TRBV2|TRBD1|NA
CASSVDRAGTEAFF
TGTGCCAGCAGTGTAGACAGGGCGGGGACTGAAGCTTTCTTT
>TRBJ2-5|TRBV7-9|TRBD1|NA
CASSSTRGLQETQYF
TGTGCCAGCAGCTCGACCAGGGGGCTCCAAGAGACCCAGTACTTC
>TRBJ1-5|TRBV27|NA|once
CASSLWGQPQHF
TGTGCCAGCAGTTTATGGGGACAGCCCCAGCATTTT
>TRBJ2-2|TRBV15|NA|NA
CATSLSGGTGELFF
TGTGCCACCAGCCTCTCCGGGGGCACCGGGGAGCTGTTTTTT
>TRBJ2-1|TRBV5-4|NA|NA
CASSGDLGGVQNNEQFF
TGTGCCAGCAGCGGCGATCTAGGAGGGGTCCAAAACAATGAGCAGTTCTTC
>TRBJ1-2|TRBV7-9|NA|once
CASSSTWEGGGGYTF
TGTGCCAGCAGCTCAACTTGGGAGGGCGGAGGTGGCTACACCTTC
>TRBJ2-7|TRBV5-6|TRBD2|NA
CASSLERTSAKGEQYF
TGTGCCAGCAGCTTGGAACGGACTAGCGCAAAGGGCGAGCAGTACTTC
>TRBJ2-7|TRBV27|TRBD2|NA
CASREEGLALPYEQYF
TGTGCCAGCAGAGAAGAGGGACTAGCGTTACCCTACGAGCAGTACTTC
>TRBJ2-7|TRBV5-1|TRBD2|NA
CASSSPPSGSNYEQYF
TGCGCCAGCAGCTCTCCTCCTAGCGGGAGCAACTACGAGCAGTACTTC
>TRBJ2-7|TRBV6-5|NA|NA
CASSYSSGDRSYEQYF
TGTGCCAGCAGTTACTCTTCAGGGGACCGCTCCTACGAGCAGTACTTC
>TRBJ2-7|TRBV5-1|TRBD1|NA
CASSMGTGGSLEQYF
TGCGCCAGCAGCATGGGGACAGGGGGCTCGTTGGAGCAGTACTTC
>TRBJ2-5|TRBV7-9|TRBD2|NA
CASSEWVTSGRQRGTQYF
TGTGCCAGCAGCGAATGGGTGACCAGCGGGAGACAGAGGGGGACCCAGTACTTC
>TRBJ1-5|TRBV27|TRBD1|NA
CASSTRQGDQPQHF
TGTGCCAGCAGTACCAGACAGGGGGATCAGCCCCAGCATTTT
>TRBJ2-2|TRBV18|NA|NA
CASSPLSPQGNNTGELFF
TGTGCCAGCTCACCACTATCCCCACAGGGTAACAACACCGGGGAGCTGTTTTTT
>TRBJ2-7|TRBV6-1|NA|few
CASSADAGNLSEQYF
TGTGCCAGCAGTGCGGATGCAGGGAATTTAAGCGAGCAGTACTTC
>TRBJ1-1|TRBV5-4|NA|NA
CASTSTGNTEAFF
TGTGCCAGCACTTCGACGGGGAACACTGAAGCTTTCTTT
>TRBJ2-7|TRBV4-1|TRBD2|once
CASSHRLAGTYEQYF
TGCGCCAGCAGCCACCGGCTAGCGGGGACCTACGAGCAGTACTTC
>TRBJ2-1|TRBV28|NA|NA
CASSLPRTELSYNEQFF
TGTGCCAGCAGTCTCCCCCGGACAGAGTTGTCCTACAATGAGCAGTTCTTC
>TRBJ2-2|TRBV4-1|TRBD1|NA
CASSSDRGHDTGELFF
TGCGCCAGCAGCAGCGACAGGGGGCATGACACCGGGGAGCTGTTTTTT
>TRBJ2-5|TRBV2|NA|NA
CATSGTQETQYF
TGTGCCACCTCAGGTACACAAGAGACCCAGTACTTC
>TRBJ2-7|TRBV27|TRBD2|NA
CASSLNSGRGNEQYF
TGTGCCAGCAGTTTGAATAGCGGGAGGGGAAACGAGCAGTACTTC
>TRBJ2-1|TRBV29-1|TRBD2|NA
CSVGRTSGRANEQFF
TGCAGCGTTGGCCGGACTAGCGGGAGGGCCAATGAGCAGTTCTTC
>TRBJ2-5|TRBV7-9|NA|once
CASSLGVVETQYF
TGTGCCAGCAGCTTAGGGGTTGTGGAGACCCAGTACTTC
>TRBJ1-4|TRBV7-9|NA|NA
CASSFGGRTDEKLFF
TGTGCCAGCAGCTTCGGAGGACGTACGGATGAAAAACTGTTTTTT
>TRBJ1-2|TRBV5-6|TRBD1|NA
CASSWGQGGYTF
TGTGCCAGCAGCTGGGGACAGGGTGGCTACACCTTC
>TRBJ2-7|TRBV13|NA|NA
CASSLSRSDEPGQFDSYEQYF
TGTGCCAGCAGCTTAAGTCGGTCGGATGAACCTGGACAATTTGACTCCTACGAGCAGTACTTC
>TRBJ2-2|TRBV9|TRBD2|NA
CASSAGTSGRTGELFF
TGTGCCAGCAGCGCAGGGACTAGCGGGAGAACCGGGGAGCTGTTTTTT
>TRBJ2-3|TRBV7-9|TRBD2|NA
CASTSSSGPSTDTQYF
TGTGCCAGCACCTCATCTAGCGGACCTAGCACAGATACGCAGTATTTT
>TRBJ1-1|TRBV6-5|NA|NA
CASISGGQHTEAFF
TGTGCCAGCATCAGCGGGGGGCAACACACTGAAGCTTTCTTT
>TRBJ2-1|TRBV7-6|NA|NA
CASAGAGGYNEQFF
TGTGCCAGTGCGGGGGCAGGGGGGTACAATGAGCAGTTCTTC
>TRBJ1-2|TRBV28|NA|NA
CASSSPRRYTF
TGTGCCAGCAGTTCCCCCCGTCGGTACACCTTC
>TRBJ1-2|TRBV6-6|NA|NA
CASSYLWGLVDGYTF
TGTGCCAGCAGTTACCTTTGGGGGCTGGTGGATGGCTACACCTTC
>TRBJ2-2|TRBV29-1|NA|NA
CSVQGPGELFF
TGCAGCGTACAGGGTCCCGGGGAGCTGTTTTTT
>TRBJ1-3|TRBV20-1|NA|NA
CSASSGNTIYF
TGCAGTGCTTCCTCTGGAAACACCATATATTTT
>TRBJ2-7|TRBV11-2|NA|NA
CASSPPDGYEQYF
TGTGCCAGCAGCCCCCCGGACGGCTACGAGCAGTACTTC
>TRBJ2-7|TRBV28|TRBD1|NA
CASRRGMGQGDYEQYF
TGTGCCAGCAGGAGAGGTATGGGACAGGGGGACTACGAGCAGTACTTC
>TRBJ2-7|TRBV2|TRBD1|NA
CASRGQGTYEQYF
TGTGCCAGCAGGGGACAGGGAACCTACGAGCAGTACTTC
>TRBJ2-7|TRBV5-1|NA|NA
CASSLAGGINYEQYF
TGCGCCAGCAGCTTGGCAGGGGGGATAAACTACGAGCAGTACTTC
>TRBJ2-1|TRBV27|TRBD1|NA
CASSSRDRGNEQFF
TGTGCCAGCAGTAGCCGGGACAGGGGGAATGAGCAGTTCTTC
>TRBJ2-7|TRBV28|NA|NA
CASSLGGRTYEQYF
TGTGCCAGCAGTTTAGGCGGGCGGACCTACGAGCAGTACTTC
>TRBJ1-1|TRBV7-9|NA|NA
CASSLIPGAYTEAFF
TGTGCCAGCAGCTTAATCCCGGGGGCGTACACTGAAGCTTTCTTT
>TRBJ1-1|TRBV19|NA|NA
CASNPSDGLPRNTEAFF
TGTGCCAGCAACCCCTCCGACGGTCTCCCGAGGAACACTGAAGCTTTCTTT
>TRBJ2-7|TRBV27|TRBD2|NA
CASSLLAGFYEQYF
TGTGCCAGCAGTTTACTAGCGGGATTCTACGAGCAGTACTTC
>TRBJ2-2|TRBV9|TRBD2|NA
CASSVSGRVNTGELFF
TGTGCCAGCAGCGTTAGCGGGAGGGTGAACACCGGGGAGCTGTTTTTT
>TRBJ2-2|TRBV7-6|NA|NA
CASSWVGKTGELFF
TGTGCCAGCAGCTGGGTGGGCAAAACCGGGGAGCTGTTTTTT
>TRBJ1-5|TRBV6-6|TRBD1|once
CASSYFPGQENQPQHF
TGTGCCAGCAGTTACTTCCCGGGACAGGAGAATCAGCCCCAGCATTTT
>TRBJ2-7|TRBV6-5|NA|NA
CASSYGAGKYEQYF
TGTGCCAGCAGTTACGGGGCGGGGAAATACGAGCAGTACTTC
>TRBJ2-1|TRBV15|NA|NA
CATSRGGLGRSYNEQFF
TGTGCCACCAGCAGGGGGGGACTTGGCCGCTCCTACAATGAGCAGTTCTTC